Given below is one T cell receptor beta chain in context. One end of the junction does not line up with germline, which may come from a read error. The data were obtained in a study of blood T cell repertoires in COVID-19. Some clones are missing from TCRdb's copy, which holds only in-frame ones; the method was immunoSEQ multiplex PCR. The sample lists about 440,000 clones, about 90% seen once, with about 2% in the top ten. In germline, CDR1 is MGHRA, CDR2 YSYEKL. The CDR3 spans 15 residues. Adults between roughly 18 and 89 years of age took part from 24 US areas. Cohort allocation depended upon clinical history that participants reported.

The chain has TRBV4-1 and TRBJ2-2; maybe TRBD2 (6 bases). The origin of this receptor is a woman younger than 35 with acute COVID-19. Specimen: PBMCs or T cells enriched from blood (not recorded which). This CDR3 reads CASNQVGGNTGELFF. The CDR3, as DNA: TGCGCCAGCAACCAAGTGGGGGGGAACACCGGGGAGCTGTTTTTT.